This T cell receptor beta chain was documented in a study of shared clonotypes between healthy human individuals. Study observations and caveats: Investigators collected only blood, and repertoires in tissues likely differ. Non-shared clonotypes displayed generation probabilities falling below those of clonotypes present in all four donors.

CD8 cells regarded as naive lacked CD45RO, were positively chosen for CCR7, and omitted terminally differentiated effector memory CD45RA+ cells. Methods used by the authors: Junction-only immunoSEQ data arrived without quality scores, meaning filtering differed. The repertoire was sequenced with immunoSEQ multiplex PCR; TCRdb's copy has only in-frame clones and lacks some. From that table come the V and J calls and clone size; the DNA was used to work out D and trimming. The repertoire holds about 870,000 clones, with about 91% as singletons. To note about this clone: Its antigen is unknown.

Between the trimmed V and J ends, which lost 5 bases and 4 bases, there was a span of 18 bases. The CDR3 length is 15 residues. CDR1 and CDR2 from the germline V gene are MNHEY and SMNVEV (reference sequence). The sample taken for sequencing was naive CD8+ T cells sorted from blood. The TCR sequence derives from a man aged 30 to 45 in good health. The rearrangement links TRBV27 to TRBJ2-7; D remains unclear. CDR3 coding DNA: TGTGCCAGCAGTCCACTGGGCTCCCCATCATACGAGCAGTACTTC. This codes for CASSPLGSPSYEQYF.